This T cell receptor beta chain was sequenced in a study of T-cell reconstitution after alpha-beta-depleted transplantation in children. The authors prepared the TCRbeta library with unique molecular identifiers. TCRdb processed the PCR reads anew with MiXCR; each CDR3 protein has one entry. The sample records more than 90,000 distinct CDR3 sequences, 10% being singletons. General study points: Several hundred expanded graft clones reportedly supplied alpha-beta T cells about two months after transplant. One year after transplant, T-cell counts and diversity came mostly from newly produced T cells. In some patients, recipient T cells and intrathymic progenitors surviving conditioning explained high day-60 diversity.

This clonotype was picked up a small number of times. What it recognizes is unknown. Germline loops: CDR1 SGHRS, CDR2 YFSETQ. This CDR3 comprises 13 residues. V was pared by 2 bases and J by 5 bases, with 10 bases between. The sequence came from a boy between 2 and 10 years old with acute lymphoblastic leukemia, due to receive a stem cell transplant. The genes are TRBV5-1 and TRBJ2-5; D is unresolved. The sequencing used PBMCs, collected before TCRalphabeta/CD19-depleted stem cell transplant. CDR3 in amino acids: CASSFPGRETQYF. The CDR3 nucleotides read TGCGCCAGCAGCTTTCCCGGGCGGGAGACCCAGTACTTC.